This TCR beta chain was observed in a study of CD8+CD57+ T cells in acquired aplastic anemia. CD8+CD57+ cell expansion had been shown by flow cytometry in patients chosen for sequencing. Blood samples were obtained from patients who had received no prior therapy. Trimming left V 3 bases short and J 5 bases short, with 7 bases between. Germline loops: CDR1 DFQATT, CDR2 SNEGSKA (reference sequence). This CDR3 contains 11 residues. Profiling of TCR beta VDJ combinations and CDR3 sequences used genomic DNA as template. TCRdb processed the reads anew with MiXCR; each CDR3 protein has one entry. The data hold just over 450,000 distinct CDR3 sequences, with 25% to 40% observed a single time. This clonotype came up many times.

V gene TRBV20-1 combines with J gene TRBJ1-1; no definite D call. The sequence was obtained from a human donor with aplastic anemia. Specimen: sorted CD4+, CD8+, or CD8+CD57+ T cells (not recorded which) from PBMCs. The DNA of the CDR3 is TGCAGTGCTAGGGCGGGGACTGAAGCTTTCTTT. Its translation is CSARAGTEAFF.